Sequencing of this TCR beta chain was carried out in a study of tumor and adjacent non-tumor tissue in lung cancer. About the study: Histology: around 13 adenocarcinoma, a couple of squamous cell carcinoma, 1 small cell lung cancer. Samples averaged about 4.2 million productive TCRbeta reads each.

Germline V gene sequence: CDR1 SQVTM, CDR2 ANQGSEA. The length of the CDR3 is 15 residues. V was shortened by 1 base and J by 0 bases, with 13 bases between the two germline ends. Of note for this clonotype: No antigen is known for it.

No cell sorting was done before RNA was extracted from the tissue. Chemotherapy-naive patients with new lung cancer underwent thoracic surgery in China, August–late 2014. Study outcomes and limitations: TCR diversity was significantly greater in tumor than normal lung tissue.

TCRbeta libraries were built with three rounds of nested PCR, modified from ARM-PCR. TCRdb fed the multiplex PCR reads into MiXCR, producing one record per CDR3 protein. The sample holds roughly 120,000 distinct CDR3 sequences; over 70% are singletons and the top ten take more than 20%. The V and J genes are TRBV29-1 and TRBJ2-7; perhaps TRBD2 as D (6 bases). This TCR came from a man in his 70s with non-small cell lung cancer. Material: lung tumor tissue. In DNA form, the CDR3 reads TGCAGCGTTGAAGTTAGGCAGACTAGCTCCTACGAGCAGTACTTC. Protein product: CSVEVRQTSSYEQYF.